This T cell receptor beta chain was profiled in a study of Graves' ophthalmopathy and Graves' hyperthyroidism (dated by TCRdb to 2016 to 2018). Regarding the study in general: Peripheral blood was collected at initial diagnosis, before any treatment. The independent validation cohort included 18 to 20 hyperthyroidism patients plus 17 patients who later progressed from hyperthyroidism to ophthalmopathy. After sampling, hyperthyroidism patients received methimazole starting at 30 mg daily, and ophthalmopathy patients received high-dose intravenous methylprednisolone. T-cell repertoires of thyroid tissue and blood were compared in several hyperthyroidism patients. To explore V-J signatures distinguishing ophthalmopathy from hyperthyroidism, a discovery set of 100 patients (roughly 45 ophthalmopathy, 55 to 60 stable hyperthyroidism) was enrolled. TCR beta repertoire signatures were used to distinguish Graves' ophthalmopathy from Graves' hyperthyroidism and to predict progression to ophthalmopathy. In total, approximately 130 blood samples were TCR-sequenced: fewer than 50 ophthalmopathy, approximately 80 hyperthyroidism and about 17 hyperthyroidism-to-ophthalmopathy patients.

For repertoire sequencing, the TCR beta CDR3 regions were amplified from RNA transcripts. The first round of RT-PCR was done with HTBI primers and the Qiagen OneStep RT-PCR kit, and was followed by a second round of multiplex PCR, then size selection and purification. Libraries were sequenced on an Illumina HiSeq2000 using paired-end 100 bp reads. As for how the authors treated the data: SOAPnuke was used to process the reads, removing any read that contained adapters or uncalled bases, had a mean Phred below 15, or lacked an exact match to the constant primer or identifier. COPE v1.2.5 was used to merge high-quality paired reads. Each unique nucleotide sequence was defined as a clonotype, and clonotypes were aligned to IMGT TRB V, D and J references with MiTCR v1.1. Only V-J combinations with frequency above 0.0001 were analysed, covering more than 99% of repertoires. A TCR clonal expansion and chaos score per V-J combination was defined as the ratio of F50 clonal expansion to chaos observed in the TCRdist matrix. Welch's t-statistics and random forest were used to narrow the features down to 13 V-J combinations, which were then fed into a naive Bayes classifier. The similarity between thyroid and blood repertoires was quantified using the Morisita-Horn index. The public sequencing data were trimmed at Q25 with fastp and processed into clonotypes with MiXCR by TCRdb, which kept only in-frame beta chains. Identical CDR3 proteins give one entry, which carries the most common genes and DNA. The V and J calls and clone size are TCRdb's, not the authors'. This sample is represented by about 740,000 distinct CDR3 sequences; roughly two fifths of them were singletons. The top ten clones comprise roughly 46% of the sample.

V is cut by 3 bases and J by 7 bases, and the space between the germline ends is 9 bases. Via the germline V gene (reference sequence), CDR1 is LNHDA and CDR2 SQIVND. The CDR3 starts with the cysteine, ends with the phenylalanine, and has 13 residues. This entry keeps only the CDR3 DNA: 39 bases, framed from base 1. The ophthalmopathy patients had moderately to severely active disease, with a Clinical Activity Score of 3 or higher, a NOSPECS grade of 4 or higher, and a disease duration of less than 3 months. Patients were excluded if they had other autoimmune diseases, uncontrolled infections, pregnancy or lactation. Clinical symptoms, serum thyroxine, TRAb, thyroid ultrasound and orbital computed tomography formed the basis of the diagnosis. PBMCs were isolated from approximately 10 ml of fresh peripheral blood by Ficoll-Paque density gradient centrifugation. Total RNA was extracted using Trizol reagent, and RNA quality was checked on an Agilent 2100 Bioanalyzer.

With regard to this clonotype: There is no known antigen for this receptor. No qualities accompany the bases; no much larger clone lies one base away.

The research as a whole found: Most expanded thyroid clonotypes with frequency above 0.001 were also detected in blood, suggesting blood repertoires may reflect the thyroid immune response. In cross-validation, the 13-signature model distinguished ophthalmopathy from stable hyperthyroidism with approximately 88% sensitivity and 81% to 83% specificity, and in the test set the corresponding values were roughly 80% and 76%. In validation, the model predicted ophthalmopathy progression with about 71% sensitivity and less than 80% specificity; some 13 predicted patients were CT-confirmed with GO in a median of about 6.1 months. No statistical method was used to predetermine the sample size, and group allocation was not hidden from the investigators.

The chain joins TRBV19 to TRBJ2-2; TRBD2 is possibly the D segment (5 matching bases). The sequence came from an adult man with Graves' ophthalmopathy. The material sequenced was peripheral blood. CDR3 reads: CASSIMAGGELFF. Here is the DNA: TGTGCCAGTAGTATCATGGCGGGCGGGGAGCTGTTTTTT. This CDR3, with the reference TRBV19 and TRBJ2-2 proteins standing in past its ends, gives the full variable domain DGGITQSPKYLFRKEGQNVTLSCEQNLNHDAMYWYRQDPGQGLRLIYYSQIVNDFQKGDIAEGYSVSREKKESFPLTVTSAQKNPTAFYLCASSIMAGGELFFGEGSRLTVL.